Shown below are 21 T cell receptor beta chains from a single sample sequenced in a study of T-cell reconstitution after alpha-beta-depleted transplantation in children. TCRbeta library preparation incorporated unique molecular identifiers. TCRdb called the PCR reads again in MiXCR, with one record for every CDR3 protein. The sample gives more than 500,000 distinct CDR3 sequences, roughly 11% of which show up once; 14% is in the top ten. The material sequenced was PBMCs, mostly from graft donor cells, taken 180 days after TCRalphabeta/CD19-depleted stem cell transplant. These TCRs come from a female patient under 10 years old who had a stem cell transplant for aplastic anemia, so the T cells may come from the graft donor.

J is TRBJ2-6 and V is TRBV12-3 or TRBV12-4; D not certain. V lost 3 bases to trimming and J lost 1 base, with 10 bases between them. The CDR3 is 16 residues long. CDR3 region: CASSFYPCSGANVLTF. DNA of the CDR3: TGTGCCAGCAGTTTTTACCCGTGTTCTGGGGCCAACGTCCTGACTTTC.

This clonotype was counted a few times. The gene calls are TRBV6-5 and TRBJ1-1, with a weak D call TRBD1 (6 bases). CDR3 size: 18 residues. Germline loops: CDR1 MNHEY, CDR2 SVGAGI. V was trimmed by 3 bases and J by 4 bases, leaving 24 bases between them. The DNA for the CDR3 is TGTGCCAGCAGTTATGACGGGGACACCCTATATCTGGGCACTGAAGCTTTCTTT. It encodes CASSYDGDTLYLGTEAFF.

The rearrangement links TRBV7-2 to TRBJ2-5, with D perhaps matching TRBD2 (5 bases). Germline assignment: CDR1 SGHTA and CDR2 FQGNSA. The CDR3 is 16 residues long. V was trimmed by 2 bases and J by 2 bases, leaving 15 bases between them. CDR3 amino acids: CASSLNGLAIQETQYF. The CDR3 DNA reads TGTGCCAGCAGCTTAAATGGTCTAGCCATACAAGAGACCCAGTACTTC.

This clonotype was counted only a few times. This chain connects TRBV29-1 to TRBJ1-4; maybe TRBD1 (5 bases). The germline gives CDR1 SQVTM, CDR2 ANQGSEA. V was trimmed by 4 bases and J by 7 bases, leaving 19 bases between them. The CDR3 runs 15 residues. The CDR3 DNA follows: TGCAGCGTTGGGCCTCACGGGGGGTTATTTGAAAAACTGTTTTTT. It specifies CSVGPHGGLFEKLFF.

This clonotype was seen a handful of times. The chain carries TRBV3-1 and TRBJ2-5; D gene uncertain. Per germline, CDR1 LGHDT and CDR2 YNNKEL (reference sequence). V was cut by 0 bases and J by 4 bases, with 12 bases left in between. The CDR3 totals 15 residues. CDR3 in amino acids: CASSQDVPPGETQYF. For the CDR3, the DNA is TGTGCCAGCAGCCAAGACGTCCCACCGGGAGAGACCCAGTACTTC.

This clonotype was seen more than once but under ten times. The chain carries TRBV5-1 and TRBJ1-1, with D maybe TRBD1 (5 bases). From germline, CDR1 is SGHRS and CDR2 YFSETQ. Between the trimmed V and J ends, which lost 0 bases and 2 bases, there was a span of 8 bases. This CDR3 is built from 14 residues. The CDR3 spells CASSLDRTNTEAFF. As DNA, the CDR3 is TGCGCCAGCAGCTTGGACAGGACTAACACTGAAGCTTTCTTT. Using reference TRBV5-1 and TRBJ1-1 for the parts outside the CDR3, the full variable domain is KAGVTQTPRYLIKTRGQQVTLSCSPISGHRSVSWYQQTPGQGLQFLFEYFSETQRNKGNFPGRFSGRQFSNSRSEMNVSTLELGDSALYLCASSLDRTNTEAFFGQGTRLTVV.

At least ten counts were recorded for this clonotype. The gene calls are TRBV28 and TRBJ2-7; TRBD2 matches 9 bases. CDR3 length: 15 amino acids. The V gene's germline CDR1 is MDHEN and CDR2 SYDVKM. The V and J ends lost 5 bases and 0 bases, in that order; junction bases with no gene match: 5. CDR3 in amino acids: CASSPGTSSSYEQYF. In nucleotides, the CDR3 is TGTGCCAGCAGTCCTGGGACTAGCAGCTCCTACGAGCAGTACTTC.

This chain connects TRBV29-1 to TRBJ2-1; 9 bases match TRBD1. The J segment lost 4 bases and the V segment lost 7 bases, leaving 26 bases of the junction unmatched. Germline V gene data show CDR1 as SQVTM and CDR2 as ANQGSEA. The CDR3 runs to 20 residues. CDR3 sequence: CSASRGGTGKIPTLYNEQFF. The CDR3 region has the DNA TGCAGCGCCTCACGCGGAGGGACAGGGAAAATTCCCACTCTGTACAATGAGCAGTTCTTC.

The V and J genes are TRBV7-3 and TRBJ2-3; D might be TRBD1 (6 bases). With 1 base removed from V and 0 bases from J, the gap between germline ends came to 11 bases. The germline gives CDR1 SGHTA, CDR2 FQGTGA. The CDR3 totals 16 residues. CDR3 sequence: CASSLRAGASTDTQYF. For the CDR3, the DNA is TGTGCCAGCAGCTTAAGGGCAGGGGCGAGCACAGATACGCAGTATTTT.

This CDR3 reads CAIGVFQDTQYF. The CDR3 nucleotides read TGTGCCATTGGGGTATTCCAAGATACGCAGTATTTT. V gene TRBV12-3 or TRBV12-4 combines with J gene TRBJ2-3; D not resolved. This CDR3 has 12 amino acids. V lost 10 bases and J 5 bases, leaving 13 bases between the germline ends.

The chain has TRBV5-6 and TRBJ2-2; D not certain. The CDR3 runs to 17 residues. The germline V gene has CDR1 SGHDT and CDR2 YYEEEE. Trimming removed 0 bases from V and 0 bases from J, with 12 bases in between. In nucleotides, the CDR3 is TGTGCCAGCAGCTTGGCACAGCTATCCACGAACACCGGGGAGCTGTTTTTT. It is translated as CASSLAQLSTNTGELFF.

This chain links TRBV6-2 or TRBV6-3 with TRBJ2-1; D might be TRBD2 (6 bases). CDR1 and CDR2 from the germline V gene are MNHEY and SVGEGT. Deletions cut 2 bases from V and 5 bases from J, with 13 bases between. There are 15 residues in the CDR3. CDR3: CASSYAGRPHNEQFF. CDR3 in DNA: TGTGCCAGCAGTTACGCGGGGAGGCCCCACAATGAGCAGTTCTTC.

CDR3 bases: TGTGCCAGCGGATCACAGGGTTATAATTCACCCCTCCACTTT. Residues: CASGSQGYNSPLHF. The chain carries TRBV12-3 or TRBV12-4 and TRBJ1-6, with a possible D match to TRBD1 (6 bases). The CDR3 length is 14 residues. The V gene lost 8 bases and the J gene lost 4 bases, with 12 bases spanning the gap.

This clonotype was counted only a few times. The chain is built from TRBV6-5 and TRBJ1-2, with D possibly matching TRBD1 (6 bases). This CDR3 comprises 12 residues. Germline CDR1 reads MNHEY; CDR2 reads SVGAGI. The V end was cut by 7 bases, the J end by 5 bases, with 11 bases between. The CDR3 loop reads CASITGQYGYTF. DNA of the CDR3: TGTGCCAGCATTACAGGGCAATATGGCTACACCTTC.

This clonotype appeared many times. V and J are TRBV24-1 and TRBJ2-5; no reliable D call. The germline V gene has CDR1 KGHDR and CDR2 SFDVKD. The germline V and J ends were trimmed by 5 bases and 3 bases, with 3 bases remaining between them. There are 11 residues in the CDR3. The CDR3 loop reads CATSAKETQYF. The CDR3 nucleotides read TGTGCCACCAGTGCGAAAGAGACCCAGTACTTC.

This chain uses TRBV7-9 with TRBJ1-4; no firm D call. Germline CDR1 SEHNR, CDR2 FQNEAQ (reference sequence). Trimming took 5 bases from V and 8 from J, leaving 12 bases between them. This CDR3 has 13 residues. This CDR3 reads CASSPPLPEKLFF. The CDR3 coding sequence is TGTGCCAGCAGCCCTCCACTCCCGGAAAAACTGTTTTTT.

This clonotype showed up many times. V gene TRBV12-3 or TRBV12-4 combines with J gene TRBJ2-7, with 9 positions matching TRBD2. The length of the CDR3 is 15 residues. V lost 5 bases, J lost 2 bases, and 7 bases stayed unmatched. CDR3 residues: CASSNRRLAAYEQYF. Here the CDR3 DNA reads TGTGCCAGCAGTAACCGTAGACTAGCGGCCTACGAGCAGTACTTC.

This clonotype came up many times. The V and J genes are TRBV9 and TRBJ2-7, with 9 bases fitting TRBD1. CDR1 and CDR2 (germline): SGDLS, YYNGEE. The CDR3 is made up of 15 amino acids. The trim removed 0 bases at V and 5 bases at J, leaving 6 bases unmatched. Here the CDR3 reads CASSVGGQGSNEQYF. The DNA for the CDR3 is TGTGCCAGCAGCGTAGGGGGACAGGGTTCCAACGAGCAGTACTTC.

This clonotype has only a few counts. V usage is TRBV25-1 and J usage is TRBJ1-2; the D gene is possibly TRBD1 (5 bases). Trimming shortened V by 4 bases and J by 10 bases, and 16 bases separated the two germline ends. The CDR3 consists of 13 residues. Germline CDR1 is MGHDK and CDR2 is SYGVNS. CDR3 in amino acids: CASSAWDGSSYTF. The CDR3 DNA reads as TGTGCCAGCAGTGCCTGGGACGGCTCCTCCTACACCTTC.

The chain recombines TRBV28 with TRBJ1-5, with D perhaps TRBD1 (6 bases). The CDR3 has 17 residues. With 3 bases removed from V and 3 bases from J, the gap between germline ends came to 18 bases. Germline V CDR1 and CDR2: MDHEN, SYDVKM. CDR3 residues: CASSFAVSGGPNQPQHF. CDR3 DNA sequence: TGTGCCAGCAGTTTTGCCGTCTCCGGGGGGCCCAATCAGCCCCAGCATTTT.

The CDR3: CSVADRGANQPQHF. CDR3 DNA sequence: TGCAGCGTTGCAGACAGGGGGGCTAATCAGCCCCAGCATTTT. This chain joins TRBV29-1 and TRBJ1-5; 9 bases fit TRBD1. V shed 4 bases, J shed 4 bases, and the junction held 5 bases outside the gene matches. Germline V gene lookup returns CDR1 SQVTM and CDR2 ANQGSEA. This CDR3 is 14 amino acids long.